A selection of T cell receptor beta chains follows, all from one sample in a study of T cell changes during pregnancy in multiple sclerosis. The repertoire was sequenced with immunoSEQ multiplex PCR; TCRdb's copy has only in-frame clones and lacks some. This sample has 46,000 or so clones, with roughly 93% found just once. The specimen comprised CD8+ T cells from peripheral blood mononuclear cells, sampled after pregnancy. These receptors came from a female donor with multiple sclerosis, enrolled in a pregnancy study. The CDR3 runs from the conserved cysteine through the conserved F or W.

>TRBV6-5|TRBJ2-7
CASSYGTGAYEQYF
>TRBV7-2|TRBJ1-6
CASSWSAGTGIDSPLHF
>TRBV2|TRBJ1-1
CASSEAGGTEAFF
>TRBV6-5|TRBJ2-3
CASSYSLADTQYF
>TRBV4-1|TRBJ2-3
CASSTKGVLGTDTQYF
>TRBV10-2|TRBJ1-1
CASSETGRSEAFF
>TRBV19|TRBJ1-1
CASRTGDTEAFF
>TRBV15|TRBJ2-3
CATSSRTGSSQGLDTQYF
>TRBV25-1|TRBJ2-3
CASSRTGHTQYF
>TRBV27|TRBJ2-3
CASFSTLAGSDTQYF
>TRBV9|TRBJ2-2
CASSPVTGELFF
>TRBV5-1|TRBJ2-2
CASSPYAGGANTGELFF
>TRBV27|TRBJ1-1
CASRDRGHVNTEAFF
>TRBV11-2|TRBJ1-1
CASSGRKWRDEAFF
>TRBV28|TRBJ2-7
CASSLGWAGGPGQYF
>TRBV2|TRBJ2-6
CAGETGVTSGANVLTF